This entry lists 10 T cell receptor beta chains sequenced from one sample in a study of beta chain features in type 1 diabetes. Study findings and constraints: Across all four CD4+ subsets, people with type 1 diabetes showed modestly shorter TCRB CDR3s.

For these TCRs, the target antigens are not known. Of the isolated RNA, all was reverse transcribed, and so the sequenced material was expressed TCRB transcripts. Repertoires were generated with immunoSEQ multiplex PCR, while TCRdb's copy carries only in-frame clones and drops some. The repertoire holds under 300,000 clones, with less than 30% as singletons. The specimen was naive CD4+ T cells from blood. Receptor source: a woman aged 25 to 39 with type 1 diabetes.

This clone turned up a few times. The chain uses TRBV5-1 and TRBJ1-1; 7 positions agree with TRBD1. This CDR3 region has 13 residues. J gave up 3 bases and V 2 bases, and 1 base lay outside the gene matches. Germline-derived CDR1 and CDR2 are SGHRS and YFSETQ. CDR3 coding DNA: TGCGCCAGCAGCTTCGACAGGGACACTGAAGCTTTCTTT. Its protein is CASSFDRDTEAFF.

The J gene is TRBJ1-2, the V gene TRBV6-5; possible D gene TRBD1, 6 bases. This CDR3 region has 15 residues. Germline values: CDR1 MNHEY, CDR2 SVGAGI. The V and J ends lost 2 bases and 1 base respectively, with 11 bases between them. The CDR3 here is CASSYGDRLNYGYTF. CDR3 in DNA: TGTGCCAGCAGTTACGGCGACAGGCTTAACTATGGCTACACCTTC.

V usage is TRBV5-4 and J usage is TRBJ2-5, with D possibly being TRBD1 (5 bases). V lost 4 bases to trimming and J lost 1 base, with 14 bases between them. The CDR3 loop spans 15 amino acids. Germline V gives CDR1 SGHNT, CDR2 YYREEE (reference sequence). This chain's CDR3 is CASSPSQGRQETQYF. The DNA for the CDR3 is TGTGCCAGCAGCCCCAGTCAGGGCCGCCAAGAGACCCAGTACTTC.

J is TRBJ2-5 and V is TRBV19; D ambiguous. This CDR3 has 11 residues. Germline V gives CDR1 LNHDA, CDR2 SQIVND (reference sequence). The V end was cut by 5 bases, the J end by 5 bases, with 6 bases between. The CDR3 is CASSRSETQYF. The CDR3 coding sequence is TGTGCCAGTAGTCGGTCGGAGACCCAGTACTTC.

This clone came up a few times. The CDR3 nucleotides read TGTGCCAGCGGCCGCAGTTATGGCTACACCTTC. Amino acid sequence: CASGRSYGYTF. This chain connects TRBV2 to TRBJ1-2; the D is unclear. Germline V lookup: CDR1 SNHLY, CDR2 FYNNEI. Trimming cost V 8 bases and J 5 bases, with 9 bases left between them. The CDR3 is 11 residues long.

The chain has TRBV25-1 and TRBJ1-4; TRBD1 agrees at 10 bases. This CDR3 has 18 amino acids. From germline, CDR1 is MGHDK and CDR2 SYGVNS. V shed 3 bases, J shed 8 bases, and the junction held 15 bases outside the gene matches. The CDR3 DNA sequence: TGTGCCAGCAGTGAGTCCCGTGGCCGGGACAGGGGTTTAGAAAAACTGTTTTTT. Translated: CASSESRGRDRGLEKLFF.

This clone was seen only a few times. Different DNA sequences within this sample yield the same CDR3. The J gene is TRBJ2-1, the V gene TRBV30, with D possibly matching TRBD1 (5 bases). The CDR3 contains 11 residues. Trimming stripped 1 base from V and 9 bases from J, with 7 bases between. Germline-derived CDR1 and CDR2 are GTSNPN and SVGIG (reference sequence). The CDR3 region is CAWSGGGEQFF. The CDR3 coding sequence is TGTGCCTGGAGTGGGGGCGGTGAGCAGTTCTTC.

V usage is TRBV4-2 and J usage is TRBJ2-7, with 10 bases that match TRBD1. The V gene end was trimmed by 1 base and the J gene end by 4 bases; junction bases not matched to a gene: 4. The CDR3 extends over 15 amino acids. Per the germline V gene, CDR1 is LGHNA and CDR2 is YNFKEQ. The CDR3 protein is CASSQVGTGVYEQYF. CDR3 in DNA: TGTGCCAGCAGCCAAGTGGGGACAGGGGTTTACGAGCAGTACTTC.

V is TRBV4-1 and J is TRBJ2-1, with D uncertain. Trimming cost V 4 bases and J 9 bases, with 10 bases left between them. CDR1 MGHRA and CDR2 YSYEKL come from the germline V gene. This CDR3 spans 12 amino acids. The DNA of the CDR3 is TGCGCCAGCAGCCGCCTAGGAGTTGAGCAGTTCTTC. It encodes CASSRLGVEQFF.

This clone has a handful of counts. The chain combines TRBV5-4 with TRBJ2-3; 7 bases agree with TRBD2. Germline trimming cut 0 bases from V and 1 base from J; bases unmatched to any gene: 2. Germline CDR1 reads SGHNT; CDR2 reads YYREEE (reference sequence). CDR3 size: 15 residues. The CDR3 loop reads CASSLGLARTDTQYF. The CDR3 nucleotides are TGTGCCAGCAGCTTGGGACTAGCCCGCACAGATACGCAGTATTTT.